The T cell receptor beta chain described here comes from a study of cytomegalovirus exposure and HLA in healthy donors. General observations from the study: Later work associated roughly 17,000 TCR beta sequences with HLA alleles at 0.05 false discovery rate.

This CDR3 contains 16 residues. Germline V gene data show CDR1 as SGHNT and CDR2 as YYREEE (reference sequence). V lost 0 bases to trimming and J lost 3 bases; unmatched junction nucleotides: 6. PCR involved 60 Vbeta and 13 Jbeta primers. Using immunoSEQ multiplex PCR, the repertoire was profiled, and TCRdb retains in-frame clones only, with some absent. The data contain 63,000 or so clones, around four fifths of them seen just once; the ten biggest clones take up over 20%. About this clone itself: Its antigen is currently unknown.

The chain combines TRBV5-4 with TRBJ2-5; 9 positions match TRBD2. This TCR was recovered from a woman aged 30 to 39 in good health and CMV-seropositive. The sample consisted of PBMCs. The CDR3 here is CASSLDKRLAEETQYF. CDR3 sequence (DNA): TGTGCCAGCAGCTTGGATAAAAGACTAGCGGAAGAGACCCAGTACTTC.